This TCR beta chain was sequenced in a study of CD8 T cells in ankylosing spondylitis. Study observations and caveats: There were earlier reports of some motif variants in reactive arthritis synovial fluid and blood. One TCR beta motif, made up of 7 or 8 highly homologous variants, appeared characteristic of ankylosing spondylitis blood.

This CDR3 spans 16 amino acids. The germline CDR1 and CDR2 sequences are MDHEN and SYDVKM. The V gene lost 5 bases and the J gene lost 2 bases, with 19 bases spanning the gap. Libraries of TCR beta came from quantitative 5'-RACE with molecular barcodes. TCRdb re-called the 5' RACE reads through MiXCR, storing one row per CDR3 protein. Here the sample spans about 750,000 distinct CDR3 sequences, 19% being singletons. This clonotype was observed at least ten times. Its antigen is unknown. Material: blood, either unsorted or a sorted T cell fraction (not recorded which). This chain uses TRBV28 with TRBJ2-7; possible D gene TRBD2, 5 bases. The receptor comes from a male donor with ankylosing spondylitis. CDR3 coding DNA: TGTGCCAGCAGTCTTCTGGGAGCGGTTGGCCCCTACGAGCAGTACTTC. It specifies CASSLLGAVGPYEQYF.